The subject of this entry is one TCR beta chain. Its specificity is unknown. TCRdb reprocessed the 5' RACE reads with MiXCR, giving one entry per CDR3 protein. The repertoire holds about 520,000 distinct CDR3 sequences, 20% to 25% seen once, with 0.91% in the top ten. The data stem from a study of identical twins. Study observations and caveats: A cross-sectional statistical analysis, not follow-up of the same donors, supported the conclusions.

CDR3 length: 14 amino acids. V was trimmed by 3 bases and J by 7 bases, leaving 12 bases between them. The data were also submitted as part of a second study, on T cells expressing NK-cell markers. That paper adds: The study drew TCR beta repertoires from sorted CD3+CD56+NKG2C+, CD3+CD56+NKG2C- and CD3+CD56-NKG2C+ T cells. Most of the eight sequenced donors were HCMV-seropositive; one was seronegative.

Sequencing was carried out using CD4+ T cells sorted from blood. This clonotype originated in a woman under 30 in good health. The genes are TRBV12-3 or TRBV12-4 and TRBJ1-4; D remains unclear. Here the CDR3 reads CASSFGRWAEKLFF. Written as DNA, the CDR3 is TGTGCCAGCAGTTTTGGGAGGTGGGCTGAAAAACTGTTTTTT.